A single sample is the source of the 20 T cell receptor beta chains below, sequenced in a study of T cells after yellow fever vaccination. TCRdb reprocessed the 5' RACE reads with MiXCR, giving one entry per CDR3 protein. This sample has almost 70,000 distinct CDR3 sequences, with approximately 6.2% found just once. Sequences were derived from CD4+ T cells sorted from PBMCs, sampled roughly 14 days after the first yellow fever vaccination. The receptors derive from a man aged 18 to 30 who received the YFV17D yellow fever vaccine.

This clonotype was recorded at least ten times. V and J are TRBV6-2 or TRBV6-3 and TRBJ1-1; D is uncertain. This CDR3 has 16 residues. V was shortened by 7 bases and J by 1 base, with 19 bases between the two germline ends. Germline V lookup: CDR1 MNHEY, CDR2 SVGEGT. CDR3 residues: CASTARKRYTNTEAFF. CDR3 sequence (DNA): TGTGCCAGCACCGCAAGGAAAAGGTACACGAACACTGAAGCTTTCTTT.

This clonotype has a count of ten or more. This sequence joins TRBV2 and TRBJ2-7, with a weak D call TRBD1 (5 bases). The V gene's germline CDR1 is SNHLY and CDR2 FYNNEI. V shed 4 bases and J shed 6 bases, with 19 bases lying between them. This CDR3 contains 15 residues. Here the CDR3 DNA reads TGTGCCAGCAGTGGAAGGAATGTAGCTAGGGGCGAGCAGTACTTC. This translates into CASSGRNVARGEQYF.

This clonotype was recorded at least ten times. The rearrangement links TRBV7-2 to TRBJ2-1; 11 bases are a match to TRBD2. CDR1 is SGHTA and CDR2 is FQGNSA in the germline V gene. V dropped 6 bases and J dropped 9; count of bases not matched to a gene: 10. The CDR3 has 15 residues. CDR3 nucleotides: TGTGCCAGCAGTTCGAAACCGGGACTAGCGGTTGAGCAGTTCTTC. This gives the protein CASSSKPGLAVEQFF.

This clonotype showed up many times. The chain uses TRBV4-3 and TRBJ1-2, with no clear D. The CDR3 is 15 residues long. CDR1 and CDR2 from the germline V gene are LGHNA and YSLEER. V lost 4 bases and J lost 1, with 13 bases in between. The CDR3 protein is CASSLNPRDNYGYTF. CDR3 coding DNA: TGCGCCAGCAGCCTCAACCCGCGGGATAACTATGGCTACACCTTC.

This clonotype has only a few counts. CDR3 in amino acids: CAWSEGTRSPLHF. The CDR3, as DNA: TGTGCCTGGAGTGAGGGTACCCGTTCACCCCTCCACTTT. The gene calls are TRBV30 and TRBJ1-6, with D unresolved. Germline V gene lookup returns CDR1 GTSNPN and CDR2 SVGIG (reference sequence). Trimming shortened V by 1 base and J by 9 bases, and 10 bases separated the two germline ends. The CDR3 extends over 13 amino acids.

There are many counts of this clonotype. The chain is built from TRBV7-9 and TRBJ2-3, with unresolved D. The germline V and J ends were trimmed by 1 base and 5 bases, with 4 bases remaining between them. Germline assignment: CDR1 SEHNR and CDR2 FQNEAQ (reference sequence). This CDR3 region has 12 residues. CDR3 residues: CASSLEVDTQYF. In DNA, the CDR3 is TGTGCCAGCAGCTTAGAAGTAGATACGCAGTATTTT.

This clonotype has ten or more counts. The rearrangement joins TRBV5-5 to TRBJ2-1; 11 positions agree with TRBD1. The ends lost 4 bases at V and 1 base at J; junction bases unmatched: 7. The V gene's germline CDR1 is SGHKS and CDR2 YYEKEE (reference sequence). The CDR3 length is 17 residues. CDR3 nucleotides: TGTGCCAGCAGCACGCGGACAGGGGGCCGGTCCTACAATGAGCAGTTCTTC. Protein: CASSTRTGGRSYNEQFF. Combining the CDR3 with reference TRBV5-5 and TRBJ2-1 gives the whole variable domain DAGVTQSPTHLIKTRGQQVTLRCSPISGHKSVSWYQQVLGQGPQFIFQYYEKEERGRGNFPDRFSARQFPNYSSELNVNALLLGDSALYLCASSTRTGGRSYNEQFFGPGTRLTVL.

This clonotype has at least ten counts. The chain recombines TRBV7-2 with TRBJ2-3; D is unclear. The V and J ends lost 3 bases and 2 bases respectively, with 6 bases between them. This CDR3 contains 13 residues. Per the germline V gene, CDR1 is SGHTA and CDR2 is FQGNSA. The CDR3 protein is CASSLFDTDTQYF. The CDR3, as DNA: TGTGCCAGCAGCTTGTTCGACACAGATACGCAGTATTTT.

This clonotype was seen ten or more times. The rearrangement uses TRBV12-3 or TRBV12-4 and TRBJ2-2; 10 bases fit TRBD1. The CDR3 has 15 amino acids. With 5 bases clipped from V and 7 bases from J, the junction kept 7 bases outside the gene matches. The CDR3 sequence: CASSRPGQGIGELFF. In nucleotides, the CDR3 is TGTGCCAGCAGTCGTCCGGGACAGGGGATCGGGGAGCTGTTTTTT.

Ten or more counts support this clonotype. This rearrangement joins TRBV11-2 to TRBJ2-3; TRBD2 aligns across 7 bases. Trimming cost V 1 base and J 3 bases; bases outside gene matches: 13. This CDR3 comprises 18 residues. CDR1 is SGHAT, CDR2 FQNNGV, per germline. The CDR3 coding sequence is TGTGCCAGCAGCTTAGTGGGGGGAGGGATTGGTAGTACAGATACGCAGTATTTT. This gives the protein CASSLVGGGIGSTDTQYF.

At least ten counts were recorded for this clonotype. One end of the junction does not line up with germline, which may come from a read error. This chain joins TRBV7-2 and TRBJ2-4, with a tentative D call TRBD2 (5 bases). The CDR3 contains 13 residues. Germline V gene lookup returns CDR1 SGHTA and CDR2 FQGNSA. The CDR3 nucleotides read TGTGCCAGCAGCTTAGGGCCGGGGAACATTCAGAACTTC. Its protein is CASSLGPGNIQNF.

This clonotype was recorded many times. The V and J genes are TRBV12-3 or TRBV12-4 and TRBJ2-7; no firm D call. The V gene lost 2 bases and the J gene lost 9 bases, with 8 bases spanning the gap. The CDR3 runs 11 residues. CDR3 bases: TGTGCCAGCAGTTTATTAGAAAGGCAGTACTTC. Translation: CASSLLERQYF.

The V gene is TRBV5-1, the J gene TRBJ1-5; 8 nucleotides match TRBD1. The germline CDR1 and CDR2 sequences are SGHRS and YFSETQ. V trimming: 0 bases; J trimming: 7 bases; junction bases outside the gene matches: 12. The CDR3 has 17 residues. CDR3 nucleotide sequence: TGCGCCAGCAGCTTGGGGGGACTCGAGGACAGGGTACAGCCCCAGCATTTT. This translates into CASSLGGLEDRVQPQHF.

This clonotype appeared many times. This sequence joins TRBV5-6 and TRBJ2-1; tentatively, D is TRBD1 or TRBD2 (7 bases each). V gave up 4 bases and J gave up 5 bases, with 16 bases separating them. The CDR3 contains 15 residues. From germline, CDR1 is SGHDT and CDR2 YYEEEE. CDR3 amino acids: CASSRTGEGDNEQFF. CDR3 nucleotide sequence: TGTGCCAGCAGCAGAACAGGGGAGGGGGACAATGAGCAGTTCTTC.

This clonotype showed up many times. V usage is TRBV7-2 and J usage is TRBJ1-2; D uncertain. The germline gives CDR1 SGHTA, CDR2 FQGNSA. The CDR3 extends over 14 amino acids. V lost 3 bases and J lost 2, with 10 bases in between. The CDR3 region is CASSFQQRNYGYTF. For the CDR3, the DNA is TGTGCCAGCAGCTTTCAACAGAGAAACTATGGCTACACCTTC.

At least ten counts were recorded for this clonotype. J is TRBJ2-5 and V is TRBV6-1, with D unclear. In germline, CDR1 is MNHNS, CDR2 SASEGT. This CDR3 is built from 13 residues. V was clipped by 11 bases and J by 2 bases, with 15 bases between them. CDR3 loop: CAAQRTLQETQYF. The CDR3 nucleotides are TGTGCCGCACAAAGGACCCTACAAGAGACCCAGTACTTC.

This clonotype was seen repeatedly, ten times or more. The V gene is TRBV5-1, the J gene TRBJ2-7, with 7 bases matching TRBD2. V gave up 3 bases and J gave up 7 bases; unmatched junction bases: 13. The germline CDR1 and CDR2 sequences are SGHRS and YFSETQ. The CDR3 is 15 amino acids. CDR3 DNA: TGCGCCAGCAGCTCCGAAGCGGGGATATCTCTAGAGCAGTACTTC. It codes for CASSSEAGISLEQYF.

Many counts were recorded for this clonotype. The V and J genes are TRBV5-1 and TRBJ1-6; 10 bases match TRBD1. CDR1 and CDR2 from the germline V gene are SGHRS and YFSETQ. This CDR3 spans 16 amino acids. Trimming removed 4 bases from V and 8 bases from J; junction bases left unmatched: 9. CDR3 nucleotide sequence: TGCGCCAGCAGCACATTCCCCGGACAGGGGGATTCACCCCTCCACTTT. This gives the protein CASSTFPGQGDSPLHF.

There are many counts of this clonotype. The chain is built from TRBV7-2 and TRBJ1-2; 8 nucleotides align to TRBD1. The germline V gene has CDR1 SGHTA and CDR2 FQGNSA. The CDR3 is 13 residues long. J lost 7 bases, V lost 4 bases, and 5 bases had no gene match. CDR3 DNA: TGTGCCAGCAGCTCAGGACAGGGAGGTGGCTACACCTTC. This sequence encodes CASSSGQGGGYTF.

This clonotype has ten or more counts. The CDR3 loop is CASSIQGSNQPQHF. CDR3 in DNA: TGTGCCAGCAGCATACAGGGGAGCAATCAGCCCCAGCATTTT. The chain recombines TRBV4-2 with TRBJ1-5; TRBD1 agrees at 7 bases. The V gene end was trimmed by 5 bases and the J gene end by 1 base; junction bases not matched to a gene: 2. Germline CDR1 and CDR2: LGHNA and YNFKEQ. The CDR3 loop spans 14 amino acids.